Each of the 24 T cell receptor beta chains below was sequenced from the same sample in a study of cytomegalovirus exposure and HLA in healthy donors. PCR involved 60 Vbeta and 13 Jbeta primers. The assay was immunoSEQ multiplex PCR, and TCRdb's table has in-frame clones only and misses some. The data show under 85,000 clones, 55% to 75% seen once. Sequenced: PBMCs. Receptor source: a man aged 35 to 55 in good health and CMV-seropositive.

This rearrangement joins TRBV15 to TRBJ2-7; D might be TRBD1 (6 bases). CDR1 and CDR2 (germline): LNHNV, YYDKDF (reference sequence). This CDR3 is 14 amino acids long. V was clipped by 3 bases and J by 3 bases, with 12 bases between them. CDR3 sequence reads: CATSSWQGNYEQYF. In nucleotides, the CDR3 is TGTGCCACCAGCAGCTGGCAGGGGAACTACGAGCAGTACTTC. The entire variable domain, with the rest obtained from reference TRBV15 and TRBJ2-7, is as follows: DAMVIQNPRYQVTQFGKPVTLSCSQTLNHNVMYWYQQKSSQAPKLLFHYYDKDFNNEADTPDNFQSRRPNTSFCFLDIRSPGLGDTAMYLCATSSWQGNYEQYFGPGTRLTVT.

The gene calls are TRBV5-1 and TRBJ2-2, with D possibly TRBD1 on 5 matching bases. With 4 bases removed from V and 7 bases from J, the gap between germline ends came to 8 bases. Germline V CDR1 and CDR2: SGHRS, YFSETQ. The CDR3 is made up of 12 amino acids. The CDR3 loop is CASSITGGELFF. The DNA of the CDR3 is TGCGCCAGCAGCATTACAGGCGGGGAGCTGTTTTTT.

The V gene is TRBV6-4, the J gene TRBJ1-1; D gene ambiguous. The germline CDR1 and CDR2 sequences are MRHNA and SNTAGT. Trimming shortened V by 6 bases and J by 6 bases, and 23 bases separated the two germline ends. This CDR3 is 16 amino acids long. For the CDR3, the DNA is TGTGCCAGCAGCGGCGGGCTCGGCGCGGGAGGATCTGAAGCTTTCTTT. This codes for CASSGGLGAGGSEAFF.

As DNA, the CDR3 is TGTGCCAGCTCACCAAAGAGGGGGTCCTACGAGCAGTACTTC. It encodes CASSPKRGSYEQYF. This chain connects TRBV18 to TRBJ2-5, with D tentatively TRBD1 (6 bases). Near its end, the DNA agrees better with TRBJ2-7, so the J call may be wrong. This CDR3 has 14 residues. Germline-derived CDR1 and CDR2 are KGHSH and LQKENI.

V is TRBV29-1 and J is TRBJ2-1; D is unclear. This CDR3 has 17 residues. Trimming shortened V by 7 bases and J by 0 bases, and 22 bases separated the two germline ends. Germline CDR1 SQVTM, CDR2 ANQGSEA. The CDR3 DNA reads TGCAGCGCTCCGCCCCCTGGGCTGGCAAGCTCCTACAATGAGCAGTTCTTC. Amino acid sequence: CSAPPPGLASSYNEQFF.

The V call is TRBV19, the J call TRBJ1-6; D is perhaps TRBD1 (5 bases). Trimming pared 0 bases from V and 4 bases from J, leaving 7 bases between. The CDR3 is 15 amino acids. CDR1 is LNHDA, CDR2 SQIVND, per germline (reference sequence). CDR3 DNA sequence: TGTGCCAGTAGTATAGAGGGGGGGTATAATTCACCCCTCCACTTT. It specifies CASSIEGGYNSPLHF.

V and J are TRBV27 and TRBJ1-5; no clear D gene. This CDR3 has 13 amino acids. Germline CDR1 and CDR2: MNHEY and SMNVEV (reference sequence). V was cut by 4 bases and J by 6 bases, with 10 bases left in between. CDR3 DNA: TGTGCCAGCAGTTCTTGGGCCGGTCAGCCCCAGCATTTT. Translation gives CASSSWAGQPQHF.

The CDR3: CAWSSGSAYNSPLHF. As DNA, the CDR3 is TGTGCCTGGAGCTCGGGGAGCGCCTATAATTCACCCCTCCACTTT. The V and J genes are TRBV30 and TRBJ1-6; no clear D gene. Looked up from germline, CDR1 is GTSNPN and CDR2 is SVGIG (reference sequence). The CDR3 covers 15 residues. Trimming took off 3 bases at V and 2 bases at J, with 11 bases between the two ends.

A few counts support this clone. The J gene is TRBJ1-2, the V gene TRBV28; perhaps TRBD1 as D (5 bases). Trimming took 1 base from V and 3 from J, leaving 24 bases between them. The CDR3 runs 19 residues. Germline CDR1 MDHEN, CDR2 SYDVKM. The CDR3, as DNA: TGTGCCAGCAGTTTATTACCGCATCACCCAGGGTTTATGGACTATGGCTACACCTTC. This encodes CASSLLPHHPGFMDYGYTF.

The chain recombines TRBV11-3 with TRBJ1-1, with TRBD1 identical over 9 bases. CDR3 length equals 15 residues. After removal of 5 bases from V and 7 bases from J, the junction contained 11 bases not matched to a gene. The germline gives CDR1 SGHNT, CDR2 YENEEA. CDR3 sequence (DNA): TGTGCCAGCAGCCAGGGAACAGGGGGCGGAATTGAAGCTTTCTTT. Its translation is CASSQGTGGGIEAFF.

In this sample, this clone turned up a few times. This rearrangement joins TRBV4-2 to TRBJ2-1; the D gene is possibly TRBD1 (6 bases). Trimming stripped 4 bases from V and 4 bases from J, with 14 bases between. The germline V gene has CDR1 LGHNA and CDR2 YNFKEQ. This CDR3 contains 15 residues. As DNA, the CDR3 is TGTGCCAGCAGCCGCAACACAGGGCCTTACAATGAGCAGTTCTTC. Translation: CASSRNTGPYNEQFF.

V usage is TRBV4-2 and J usage is TRBJ2-1; the D gene is possibly TRBD1 (6 bases). The germline V gene encodes CDR1 LGHNA and CDR2 YNFKEQ. Trimming removed 1 base at V and 1 base at J, with 14 bases between. The CDR3 extends over 17 amino acids. This CDR3 reads CASSQGEWGRSYNEQFF. DNA for the CDR3: TGTGCCAGCAGCCAAGGAGAGTGGGGGCGATCCTACAATGAGCAGTTCTTC.

This clone was seen more than once but under ten times. The chain couples TRBV7-9 to TRBJ1-1; 11 bases align to TRBD1. J was trimmed by 0 bases and V by 5 bases; bases with no gene match: 5. Germline V gene sequence: CDR1 SEHNR, CDR2 FQNEAQ (reference sequence). The CDR3 has 16 amino acids. For the CDR3, the DNA is TGTGCCAGCAGCGTGGGACAGGGGGAAATGAACACTGAAGCTTTCTTT. This sequence encodes CASSVGQGEMNTEAFF. The complete variable domain, with remaining parts taken from reference TRBV7-9 and TRBJ1-1, reads DTGVSQNPRHKITKRGQNVTFRCDPISEHNRLYWYRQTLGQGPEFLTYFQNEAQLEKSRLLSDRFSAERPKGSFSTLEIQRTEQGDSAMYLCASSVGQGEMNTEAFFGQGTRLTVV.

The chain joins TRBV27 to TRBJ2-1; D is possibly TRBD2 (5 bases). The CDR3 runs 16 residues. The germline CDR1 and CDR2 sequences are MNHEY and SMNVEV (reference sequence). The ends were cut back, 2 bases at V and 2 bases at J, with 13 bases in the middle. CDR3 amino acids: CASSLDREATYNEQFF. CDR3 coding DNA: TGTGCCAGCAGTTTAGACCGGGAAGCCACCTACAATGAGCAGTTCTTC.

V usage is TRBV28 and J usage is TRBJ2-5, with a tentative D call TRBD1 (6 bases). Trimming removed 5 bases from V and 5 bases from J, with 9 bases in between. CDR3 length equals 12 residues. Looked up from germline, CDR1 is MDHEN and CDR2 is SYDVKM. In nucleotides, the CDR3 is TGTGCCAGCAGTCCCGACAGGGAGACCCAGTACTTC. Translating it yields CASSPDRETQYF.

This clone showed up just a few times. The chain carries TRBV7-9 and TRBJ2-7, with D maybe TRBD2 (6 bases). Germline loops: CDR1 SEHNR, CDR2 FQNEAQ (reference sequence). The CDR3 has 15 amino acids. With 1 base removed from V and 0 bases from J, the gap between germline ends came to 10 bases. The CDR3 spells CASSLGGMGSYEQYF. DNA for the CDR3: TGTGCCAGCAGCTTAGGCGGGATGGGCTCCTACGAGCAGTACTTC.

V and J are TRBV6-1 and TRBJ1-5, with D possibly matching TRBD1 (6 bases). The CDR3 has 16 residues. V shed 4 bases and J shed 2 bases, with 15 bases lying between them. CDR1 and CDR2 (germline): MNHNS, SASEGT. CDR3 in amino acids: CASSAYRASGNQPQHF. The CDR3 bases are TGTGCCAGCAGTGCCTACAGGGCGTCGGGCAATCAGCCCCAGCATTTT.

This rearrangement joins TRBV6-1 to TRBJ2-7, with TRBD1 matching 10 bases. With 6 bases clipped from V and 4 bases from J, the junction kept 3 bases outside the gene matches. The CDR3 length is 13 residues. CDR1 and CDR2 from the germline V gene are MNHNS and SASEGT. CDR3 amino acids: CASRGTGAYEQYF. The CDR3 region has the DNA TGTGCCAGCAGAGGGACAGGGGCATACGAGCAGTACTTC.

Points on this clone: Other nucleotide sequences in the sample specify the same CDR3. This chain uses TRBV7-9 with TRBJ2-7; tentatively, D is TRBD1 (6 bases). Germline V lookup: CDR1 SEHNR, CDR2 FQNEAQ (reference sequence). The CDR3 runs 12 residues. The ends were cut back, 1 base at V and 7 bases at J, with 8 bases in the middle. DNA of the CDR3: TGTGCCAGCAGCTTAGTGAGGGGGGAGCAGTACTTC. As protein: CASSLVRGEQYF.

The V gene is TRBV30, the J gene TRBJ2-1; D call uncertain. The germline V gene encodes CDR1 GTSNPN and CDR2 SVGIG (reference sequence). The CDR3 covers 13 residues. Trimming took off 3 bases at V and 1 base at J, with 7 bases between the two ends. CDR3 amino acids: CAWSPPSYNEQFF. CDR3 bases: TGTGCCTGGAGCCCCCCGTCCTACAATGAGCAGTTCTTC.

The genes are TRBV18 and TRBJ1-5, with 9 bases fitting TRBD1. Looked up from germline, CDR1 is KGHSH and CDR2 is LQKENI. The CDR3 is 16 residues long. Unmatched junction bases numbered 5, after V lost 4 bases and J lost 1 base. CDR3 bases: TGTGCCAGCTCACTTTGGGACAGGGCGAGCAATCAGCCCCAGCATTTT. Translated: CASSLWDRASNQPQHF.

The V call is TRBV25-1, the J call TRBJ2-1; 7 bases are shared with TRBD1. V trimming: 7 bases; J trimming: 4 bases; junction bases outside the gene matches: 10. Looked up from germline, CDR1 is MGHDK and CDR2 is SYGVNS. The CDR3 is 15 amino acids. Written as DNA, the CDR3 is TGTGCCAGCACCCCCGGGACAGCTTTGTACAATGAGCAGTTCTTC. This encodes CASTPGTALYNEQFF. The whole variable domain, filled in from reference TRBV25-1 and TRBJ2-1, reads EADIYQTPRYLVIGTGKKITLECSQTMGHDKMYWYQQDPGMELHLIHYSYGVNSTEKGDLSSESTVSRIRTEHFPLTLESARPSHTSQYLCASTPGTALYNEQFFGPGTRLTVL.

The table lists this clone with a few counts. The chain joins TRBV7-6 to TRBJ2-7, with 9 bases fitting TRBD2. With V trimmed by 1 base and J by 6 bases, 4 bases remained unmatched. This CDR3 has 14 residues. CDR1 SGHVS and CDR2 FNYEAQ come from the germline V gene. CDR3 sequence: CASSLDGTSREQYF. DNA of the CDR3: TGTGCCAGCAGCTTAGACGGGACTAGCCGCGAGCAGTACTTC.

This clone was counted between two and nine times. The rearrangement uses TRBV27 and TRBJ1-4; D possibly corresponds to TRBD1 (5 bases). In germline, CDR1 is MNHEY, CDR2 SMNVEV (reference sequence). V gave up 6 bases and J gave up 8 bases, with 19 bases separating them. This CDR3 has 15 amino acids. The CDR3 loop reads CASSPTGLTGEKLFF. The CDR3 bases are TGTGCCAGCAGCCCTACGGGACTTACTGGGGAAAAACTGTTTTTT.